This TCR beta chain is from a study of post-analysis software for immune sequencing data. Unique molecular identifiers were present in the TCR beta cDNA libraries. TCRdb re-called the PCR reads through MiXCR, storing one row per CDR3 protein. The table has about 680,000 distinct CDR3 sequences, around 60% seen once. This sequence was found in a girl under 10 years old with multiple sclerosis. Sequencing was done on a sample of blood.

The CDR3 loop reads CASSVGLELFF. CDR3 nucleotide sequence: TGTGCCAGCAGCGTAGGACTAGAACTGTTCTTC. The chain joins TRBV9 to TRBJ2-1; weak D call: TRBD2 (6 bases). V was clipped by 0 bases and J by 15 bases, with 10 bases between them. This CDR3 has 11 amino acids. Germline CDR1 reads SGDLS; CDR2 reads YYNGEE.